The rows below give T cell receptor beta chains drawn from one sample of a study of cytomegalovirus exposure and HLA in healthy donors. The table came from immunoSEQ multiplex PCR; TCRdb's copy has only in-frame clones and leaves some out. This repertoire shows more than 95,000 clones, more than 80% found once; its top ten account for approximately 10%. Source material: PBMCs. Receptors originate from a man aged 25-45 years in good health and CMV-seropositive. Each CDR3 is given with its conserved first and last residue. A D gene is named only where the DNA matches it firmly. Clone size is not always given. Where it is, it says once, few, many or a class for expanded clones.

TRBV28	TRBJ1-4	few	TRBD1	TGTGCCAGCATGAGGGGGCCTAATGAAAAACTGTTTTTT	CASMRGPNEKLFF
TRBV4-1	TRBJ1-1	-	TRBD1	TGCGCCAGCAGCCAACCACCGGGACAGGGGGGGACTGAAGCTTTCTTT	CASSQPPGQGGTEAFF
TRBV19	TRBJ1-5	-	-	TGTGCCAGTAGTCACCTACCCAGGCAGCCCCAGCATTTT	CASSHLPRQPQHF
TRBV6-5	TRBJ1-6	-	-	TGTGCCAGCAGTTACTTGGGCGCCGCTAATTCACCCCTCCACTTT	CASSYLGAANSPLHF
TRBV6-1	TRBJ1-2	few	-	TGTGCCAGCAGGGACATCAACTATGGCTACACCTTC	CASRDINYGYTF
TRBV19	TRBJ1-5	-	-	TGTGCCAGTGGCGAGATAGCCCAGCCCCAGCATTTT	CASGEIAQPQHF
TRBV5-6	TRBJ1-2	-	TRBD1	TGTGCCAGCAGCCTGCGGACAGGTTGGAACTATGGCTACACCTTC	CASSLRTGWNYGYTF
TRBV9	TRBJ2-1	-	TRBD2	TGTGCCAGCAGCGTAGGACTAGCGGGGGCCTACAATGAGCAGTTCTTC	CASSVGLAGAYNEQFF
TRBV2	TRBJ1-5	-	-	TGTGCCAGCAGTGAAGCCTGGAGAGCTAGCAATCAGCCCCAGCATTTT	CASSEAWRASNQPQHF
TRBV7-9	TRBJ2-1	-	TRBD2	TGTTCCAGCAGCTTAACTAGCGGGGTAAATGAGCAGTTCTTC	CSSSLTSGVNEQFF